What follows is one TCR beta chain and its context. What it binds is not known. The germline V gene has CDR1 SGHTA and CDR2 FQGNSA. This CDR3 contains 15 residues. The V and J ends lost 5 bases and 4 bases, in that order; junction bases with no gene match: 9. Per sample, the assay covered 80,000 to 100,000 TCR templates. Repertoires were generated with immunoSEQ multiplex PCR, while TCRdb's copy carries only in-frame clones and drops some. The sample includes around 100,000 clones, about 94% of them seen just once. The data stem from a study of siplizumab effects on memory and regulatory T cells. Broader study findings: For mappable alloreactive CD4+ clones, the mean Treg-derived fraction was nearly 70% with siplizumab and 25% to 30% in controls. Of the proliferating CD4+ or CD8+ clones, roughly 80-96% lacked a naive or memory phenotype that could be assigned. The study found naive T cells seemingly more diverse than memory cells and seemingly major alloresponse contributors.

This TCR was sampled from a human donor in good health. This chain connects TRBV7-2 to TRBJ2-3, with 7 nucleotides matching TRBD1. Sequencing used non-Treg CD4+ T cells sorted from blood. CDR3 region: CASSQQTGSSDTQYF. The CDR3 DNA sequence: TGTGCCAGCAGCCAACAGACAGGGTCATCAGATACGCAGTATTTT.